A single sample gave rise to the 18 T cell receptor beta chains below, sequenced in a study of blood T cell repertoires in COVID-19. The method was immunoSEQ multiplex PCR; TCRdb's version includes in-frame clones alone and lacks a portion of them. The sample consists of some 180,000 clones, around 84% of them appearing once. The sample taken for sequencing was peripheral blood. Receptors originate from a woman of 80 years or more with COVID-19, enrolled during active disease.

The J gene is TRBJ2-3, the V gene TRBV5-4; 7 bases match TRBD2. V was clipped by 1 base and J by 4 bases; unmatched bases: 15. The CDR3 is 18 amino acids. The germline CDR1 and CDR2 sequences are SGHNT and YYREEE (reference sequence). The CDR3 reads CASSLSSMASGGPDTQYF. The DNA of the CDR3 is TGTGCCAGCAGCTTGTCTTCGATGGCTAGCGGAGGCCCAGATACGCAGTATTTT.

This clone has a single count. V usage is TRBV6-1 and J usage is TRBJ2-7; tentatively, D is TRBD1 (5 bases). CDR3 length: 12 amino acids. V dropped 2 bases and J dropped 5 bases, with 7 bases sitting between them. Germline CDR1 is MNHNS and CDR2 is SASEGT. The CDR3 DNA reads TGTGCCAGCAGTGAACGCAGGGACGAGCAGTACTTC. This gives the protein CASSERRDEQYF.

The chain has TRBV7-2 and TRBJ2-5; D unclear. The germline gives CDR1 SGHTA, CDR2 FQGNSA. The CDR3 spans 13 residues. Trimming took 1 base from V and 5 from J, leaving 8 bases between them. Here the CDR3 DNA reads TGTGCCAGCAGCTTAGGGGTCAGGGAGACCCAGTACTTC. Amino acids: CASSLGVRETQYF. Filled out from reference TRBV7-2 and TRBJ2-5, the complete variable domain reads GAGVSQSPSNKVTEKGKDVELRCDPISGHTALYWYRQSLGQGLEFLIYFQGNSAPDKSGLPSDRFSAERTGGSVSTLTIQRTQQEDSAVYLCASSLGVRETQYFGPGTRLLVL.

The CDR3 sequence is CASSGGVGGPPTNEKLFF. CDR3 in DNA: TGTGCCAGCAGTGGGGGGGTTGGGGGGCCCCCAACTAATGAAAAACTGTTTTTT. The rearrangement uses TRBV28 and TRBJ1-4; possibly TRBD1 for D (6 bases). Germline CDR1 reads MDHEN; CDR2 reads SYDVKM. Trimming shortened V by 5 bases and J by 0 bases, and 19 bases separated the two germline ends. This CDR3 spans 18 amino acids.

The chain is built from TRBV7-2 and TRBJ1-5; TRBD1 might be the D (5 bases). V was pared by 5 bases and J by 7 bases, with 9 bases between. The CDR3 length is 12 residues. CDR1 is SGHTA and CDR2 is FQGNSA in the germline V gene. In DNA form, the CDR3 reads TGTGCCAGCAGCCCCCGGGGGCAGCCCCAGCATTTT. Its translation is CASSPRGQPQHF.

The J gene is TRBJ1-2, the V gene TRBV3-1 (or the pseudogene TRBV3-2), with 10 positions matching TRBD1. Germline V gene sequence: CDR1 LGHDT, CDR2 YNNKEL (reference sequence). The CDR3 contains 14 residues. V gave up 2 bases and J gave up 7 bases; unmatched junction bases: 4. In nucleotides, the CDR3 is TGTGCCAGCAGCCAAACCGGACAGGGGGTTGGCTACACCTTC. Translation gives CASSQTGQGVGYTF.

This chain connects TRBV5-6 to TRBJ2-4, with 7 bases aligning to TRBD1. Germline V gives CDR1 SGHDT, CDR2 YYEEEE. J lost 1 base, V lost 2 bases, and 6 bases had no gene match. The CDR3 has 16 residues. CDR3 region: CASSLTGALAKNIQYF. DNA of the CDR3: TGTGCCAGCAGCTTAACAGGGGCGTTGGCCAAAAACATTCAGTACTTC.

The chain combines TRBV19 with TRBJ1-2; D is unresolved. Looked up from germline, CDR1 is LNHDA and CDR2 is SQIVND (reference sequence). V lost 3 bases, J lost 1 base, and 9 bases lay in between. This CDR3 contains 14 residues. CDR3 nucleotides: TGTGCCAGTAGTATTGGTACAAGTAACTATGGCTACACCTTC. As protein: CASSIGTSNYGYTF. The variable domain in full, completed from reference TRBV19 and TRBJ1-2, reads DGGITQSPKYLFRKEGQNVTLSCEQNLNHDAMYWYRQDPGQGLRLIYYSQIVNDFQKGDIAEGYSVSREKKESFPLTVTSAQKNPTAFYLCASSIGTSNYGYTFGSGTRLTVV.

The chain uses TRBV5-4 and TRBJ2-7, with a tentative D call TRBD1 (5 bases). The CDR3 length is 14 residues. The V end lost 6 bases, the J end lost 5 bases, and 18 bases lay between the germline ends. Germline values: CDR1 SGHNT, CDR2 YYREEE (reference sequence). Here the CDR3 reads CASTAWAGSNEQYF. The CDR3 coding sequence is TGTGCCAGCACAGCTTGGGCAGGGTCCAACGAGCAGTACTTC. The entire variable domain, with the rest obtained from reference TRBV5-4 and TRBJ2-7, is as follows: ETGVTQSPTHLIKTRGQQVTLRCSSQSGHNTVSWYQQALGQGPQFIFQYYREEENGRGNFPPRFSGLQFPNYSSELNVNALELDDSALYLCASTAWAGSNEQYFGPGTRLTVT.

The CDR3: CASSLATGGAYGYTF. CDR3 in DNA: TGTGCCAGCAGCTTGGCGACGGGGGGAGCCTATGGCTACACCTTC. The J gene is TRBJ1-2, the V gene TRBV5-5; D possibly corresponds to TRBD1 (5 bases). The V end was cut by 0 bases, the J end by 4 bases, with 13 bases between. The CDR3 spans 15 residues. Germline CDR1 reads SGHKS; CDR2 reads YYEKEE (reference sequence).

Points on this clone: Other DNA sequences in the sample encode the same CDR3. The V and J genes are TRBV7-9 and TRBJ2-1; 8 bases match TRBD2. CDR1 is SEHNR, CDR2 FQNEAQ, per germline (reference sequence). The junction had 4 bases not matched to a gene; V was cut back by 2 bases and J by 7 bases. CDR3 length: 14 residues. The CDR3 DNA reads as TGTGCCAGCAGCTTAACGGGAGGGGGTAATGAGCAGTTCTTC. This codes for CASSLTGGGNEQFF.

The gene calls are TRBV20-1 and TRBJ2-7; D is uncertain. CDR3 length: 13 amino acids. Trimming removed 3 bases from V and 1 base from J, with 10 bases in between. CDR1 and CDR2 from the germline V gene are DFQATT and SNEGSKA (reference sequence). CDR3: CSASRGESYEQYF. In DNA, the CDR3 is TGCAGTGCTAGTCGCGGAGAGTCCTACGAGCAGTACTTC.

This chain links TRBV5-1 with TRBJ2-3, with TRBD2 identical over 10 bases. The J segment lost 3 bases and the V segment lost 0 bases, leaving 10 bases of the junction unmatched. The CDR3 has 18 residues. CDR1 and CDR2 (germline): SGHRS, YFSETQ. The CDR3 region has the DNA TGCGCCAGCAGCTTGGTAGCGGGAGGTATAACGGGTACAGATACGCAGTATTTT. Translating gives CASSLVAGGITGTDTQYF. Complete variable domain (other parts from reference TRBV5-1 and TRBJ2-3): KAGVTQTPRYLIKTRGQQVTLSCSPISGHRSVSWYQQTPGQGLQFLFEYFSETQRNKGNFPGRFSGRQFSNSRSEMNVSTLELGDSALYLCASSLVAGGITGTDTQYFGPGTRLTVL.

DNA for the CDR3: TGCAGTGCTAGAGCAGGAAACACCATATATTTT. This translates into CSARAGNTIYF. The chain employs TRBV20-1 and TRBJ1-3; D is ambiguous. Trimming removed 1 base at V and 4 bases at J, with 2 bases between. CDR3 length equals 11 residues. Germline V gene lookup returns CDR1 DFQATT and CDR2 SNEGSKA (reference sequence).

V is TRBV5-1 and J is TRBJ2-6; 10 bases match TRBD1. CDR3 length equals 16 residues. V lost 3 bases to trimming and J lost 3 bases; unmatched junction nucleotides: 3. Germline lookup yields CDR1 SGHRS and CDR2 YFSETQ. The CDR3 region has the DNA TGCGCCAGCAGCTCGACAGGGGGCGGTGGGGCCAACGTCCTGACTTTC. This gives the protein CASSSTGGGGANVLTF.

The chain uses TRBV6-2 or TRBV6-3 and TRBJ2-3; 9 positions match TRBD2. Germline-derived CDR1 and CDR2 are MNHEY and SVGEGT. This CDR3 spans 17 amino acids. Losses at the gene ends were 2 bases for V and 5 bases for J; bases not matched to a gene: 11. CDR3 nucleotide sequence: TGTGCCAGCAGTTACCCTCGGATAGCGGGAGTTGTAGATACGCAGTATTTT. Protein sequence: CASSYPRIAGVVDTQYF.

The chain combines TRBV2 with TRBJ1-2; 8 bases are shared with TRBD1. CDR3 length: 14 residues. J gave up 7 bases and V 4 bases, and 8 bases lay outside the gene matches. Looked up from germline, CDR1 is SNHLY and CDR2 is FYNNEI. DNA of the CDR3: TGTGCCAGCAGTGTCGGACAGGGAAATAGTGGCTACACCTTC. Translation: CASSVGQGNSGYTF. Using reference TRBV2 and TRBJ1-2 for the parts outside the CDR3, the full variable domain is EPEVTQTPSHQVTQMGQEVILRCVPISNHLYFYWYRQILGQKVEFLVSFYNNEISEKSEIFDDQFSVERPDGSNFTLKIRSTKLEDSAMYFCASSVGQGNSGYTFGSGTRLTVV.

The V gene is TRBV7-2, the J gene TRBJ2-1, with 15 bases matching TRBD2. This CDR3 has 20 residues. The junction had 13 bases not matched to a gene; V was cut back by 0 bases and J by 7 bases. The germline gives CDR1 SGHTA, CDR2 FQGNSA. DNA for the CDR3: TGTGCCAGCAGCTTAGCGCTAAGGACCGGGACTAGCGGGAGGAGAAATGAGCAGTTCTTC. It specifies CASSLALRTGTSGRRNEQFF.